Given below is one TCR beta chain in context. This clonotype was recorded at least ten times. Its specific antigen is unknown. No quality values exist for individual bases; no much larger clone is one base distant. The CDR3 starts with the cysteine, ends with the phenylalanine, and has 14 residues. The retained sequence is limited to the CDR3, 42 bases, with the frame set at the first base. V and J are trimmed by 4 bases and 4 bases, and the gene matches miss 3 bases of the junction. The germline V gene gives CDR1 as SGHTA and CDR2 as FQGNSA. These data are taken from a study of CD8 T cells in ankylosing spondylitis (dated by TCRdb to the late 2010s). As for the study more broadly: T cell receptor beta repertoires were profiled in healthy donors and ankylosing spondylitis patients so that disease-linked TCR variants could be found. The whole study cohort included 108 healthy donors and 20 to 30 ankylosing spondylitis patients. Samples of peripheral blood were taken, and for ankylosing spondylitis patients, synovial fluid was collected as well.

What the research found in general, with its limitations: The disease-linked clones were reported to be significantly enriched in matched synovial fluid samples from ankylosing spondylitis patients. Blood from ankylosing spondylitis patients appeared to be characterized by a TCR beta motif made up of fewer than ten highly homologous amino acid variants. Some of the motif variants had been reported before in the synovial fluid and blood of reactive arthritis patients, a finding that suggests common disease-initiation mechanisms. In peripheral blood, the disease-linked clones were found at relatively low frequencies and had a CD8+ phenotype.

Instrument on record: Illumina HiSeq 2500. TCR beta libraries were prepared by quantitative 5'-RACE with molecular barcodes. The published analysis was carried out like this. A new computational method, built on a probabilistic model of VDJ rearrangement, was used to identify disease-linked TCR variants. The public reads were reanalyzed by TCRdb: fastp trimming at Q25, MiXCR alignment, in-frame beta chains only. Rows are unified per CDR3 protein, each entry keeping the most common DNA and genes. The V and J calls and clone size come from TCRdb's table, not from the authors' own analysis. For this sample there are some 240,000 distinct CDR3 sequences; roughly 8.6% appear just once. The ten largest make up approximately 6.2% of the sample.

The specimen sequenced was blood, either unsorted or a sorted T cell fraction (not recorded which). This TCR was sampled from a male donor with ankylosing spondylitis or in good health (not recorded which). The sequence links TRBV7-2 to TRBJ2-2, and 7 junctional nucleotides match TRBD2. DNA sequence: TGTGCCAGCAGCTCTGGGACTACCACCGGGGAGCTGTTTTTT. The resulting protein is CASSSGTTTGELFF.